The 10 T cell receptor beta chains presented below share a single source sample, sequenced in a study of T cells in Graves' hyperthyroidism and ophthalmopathy. Amplified regions were TCR beta CDR3 sequences from RNA transcripts. The HTBI primer set drove a first-round RT-PCR of the TCR CDR3. TCRdb independently ran MiXCR on the multiplex PCR reads; one entry per CDR3 protein. Of 300,000 to 400,000 distinct CDR3 sequences detected, 15% to 20% appear once; the ten largest clones hold about 38%. The source material was blood. The receptors stem from a man aged 18 to 29 with Graves' ophthalmopathy.

This clonotype was observed at least ten times. The chain joins TRBV7-3 to TRBJ2-6, with D unclear. The V end lost 6 bases, the J end lost 0 bases, and 3 bases lay between the germline ends. This CDR3 is 13 amino acids long. In germline, CDR1 is SGHTA, CDR2 FQGTGA. The CDR3 nucleotides are TGTGCCAGCAGGGGCTCTGGGGCCAACGTCCTGACTTTC. Translating it yields CASRGSGANVLTF.

This clonotype was recorded only once. A read error may be the cause here, since a much bigger clone is one base away. The chain combines TRBV11-3 with TRBJ2-2; tentatively, D is TRBD2 (6 bases). CDR3 length equals 15 residues. Germline V lookup: CDR1 SGHNT, CDR2 YENEEA. CDR3 nucleotide sequence: TGTGCCAGCAGCTTAGCGGGTTTGGGCACCGGGGGGCTGTTTTTT. Its protein is CASSLAGLGTGGLFF.

This clonotype was detected a few times. CDR3 loop: CSARPGGQPQHF. CDR3 DNA: TGCAGTGCTAGGCCGGGAGGTCAGCCCCAGCATTTT. The chain couples TRBV20-1 to TRBJ1-5; D is uncertain. The germline CDR1 and CDR2 sequences are DFQATT and SNEGSKA (reference sequence). There are 12 residues in the CDR3. Trimming removed 3 bases at V and 6 bases at J, with 9 bases between.

Points on this clonotype: This may be a read error, as it is one base from a much larger clone. The rearrangement uses TRBV11-2 and TRBJ2-1; no reliable D call. The CDR3 has 17 residues. Germline CDR1 reads SGHAT; CDR2 reads FQNNGV. Deletions cut 2 bases from V and 12 bases from J, with 26 bases between. CDR3 coding DNA: TGTGCCAGCAGCTTAAGACCGGGCAGGAACCCTATAGATGGGCAGTTCTTC. The encoded protein is CASSLRPGRNPIDGQFF.

This clonotype was seen at least ten times. The chain is built from TRBV5-1 and TRBJ1-6; 7 positions agree with TRBD1. The ends lost 1 base at V and 8 bases at J; junction bases unmatched: 9. This CDR3 region has 16 residues. The germline gives CDR1 SGHRS, CDR2 YFSETQ. This chain's CDR3 is CASSLQAGGRDSPLHF. The CDR3 nucleotides are TGCGCCAGCAGCTTGCAGGCAGGGGGAAGAGATTCACCCCTCCACTTT.

This clonotype was recorded many times. The rearrangement joins TRBV18 to TRBJ1-5; possibly TRBD1 for D (5 bases). The CDR3 contains 15 residues. V was shortened by 2 bases and J by 9 bases, with 17 bases between the two germline ends. Looked up from germline, CDR1 is KGHSH and CDR2 is LQKENI. CDR3 sequence reads: CASSPAAGSVGPQHF. The DNA of the CDR3 is TGTGCCAGCTCACCAGCGGCAGGGAGTGTGGGGCCCCAGCATTTT.

This clonotype was detected ten times or more. The rearrangement uses TRBV7-2 and TRBJ1-6; TRBD1 is a possible D gene (6 bases). CDR1 SGHTA and CDR2 FQGNSA come from the germline V gene. Trimming took off 1 base at V and 10 bases at J, with 14 bases between the two ends. The CDR3 runs to 15 residues. The CDR3 coding sequence is TGTGCCAGCAGCTTAGGATGGGGGGCACGGTCACCCCTCCACTTT. It yields the protein CASSLGWGARSPLHF.

The chain joins TRBV5-1 to TRBJ2-5; 13 bases align to TRBD2. After removal of 3 bases from V and 7 bases from J, the junction contained 12 bases not matched to a gene. From germline, CDR1 is SGHRS and CDR2 YFSETQ. There are 17 residues in the CDR3. CDR3 in amino acids: CASSSGLAGIGYVTQYF. The CDR3 region has the DNA TGCGCCAGCAGCTCGGGACTAGCGGGGATCGGTTACGTGACCCAGTACTTC.

J is TRBJ1-2 and V is TRBV6-1; TRBD1 might be the D (5 bases). V was clipped by 5 bases and J by 4 bases, with 11 bases between them. The CDR3 is made up of 13 amino acids. Germline V CDR1 and CDR2: MNHNS, SASEGT. The CDR3 nucleotides read TGTGCCAGCAGTTATTGGAGGGGCTATGGCTACACCTTC. Its protein is CASSYWRGYGYTF.

The genes are TRBV6-1 and TRBJ1-2, with 9 bases that match TRBD1. V lost 6 bases to trimming and J lost 4 bases; unmatched junction nucleotides: 9. CDR3 length: 15 residues. Germline CDR1 MNHNS, CDR2 SASEGT. CDR3: CASSPPGTGSYGYTF. The CDR3 nucleotides are TGTGCCAGCAGCCCCCCGGGGACAGGGAGCTATGGCTACACCTTC.